The 24 T cell receptor beta chains given below trace back to one sample, sequenced in a study of blood T cell repertoires in COVID-19. Measured with immunoSEQ multiplex PCR; TCRdb has only the in-frame clones, and not every one. The sample lists fewer than 350,000 clones; 85% were seen once. The sequencing input was PBMCs or T cells enriched from blood (not recorded which). The receptors stem from a woman between 50 and 59 years old who had recovered from COVID-19.

V and J are TRBV5-1 and TRBJ1-4; weak D call: TRBD1 (6 bases). The CDR3 is 14 amino acids. V shed 2 bases and J shed 3 bases, with 8 bases lying between them. Germline V gene lookup returns CDR1 SGHRS and CDR2 YFSETQ. CDR3: CASSLGGANEKLFF. The CDR3 nucleotides read TGCGCCAGCAGCTTAGGGGGAGCTAATGAAAAACTGTTTTTT.

The chain has TRBV10-1 and TRBJ1-1; the match to TRBD1 covers 7 bases. This CDR3 is built from 13 residues. Per the germline V gene, CDR1 is WNHNN and CDR2 is SYGVQD (reference sequence). With V trimmed by 4 bases and J by 5 bases, 4 bases remained unmatched. In nucleotides, the CDR3 is TGCGCCAGCAGTGGGAACAGGGGAACTGAAGCTTTCTTT. Encoded protein: CASSGNRGTEAFF.

The chain combines TRBV19 with TRBJ2-5, with TRBD1 matching 7 bases. Germline trimming cut 4 bases from V and 1 base from J; bases unmatched to any gene: 3. This CDR3 has 14 amino acids. The germline gives CDR1 LNHDA, CDR2 SQIVND (reference sequence). The CDR3, as DNA: TGTGCCAGTAGTACCAAGGGGGCCCAAGAGACCCAGTACTTC. It specifies CASSTKGAQETQYF.

The gene calls are TRBV5-1 and TRBJ2-1, with 14 nucleotides matching TRBD2. CDR3 length equals 17 residues. V gave up 3 bases and J gave up 1 base; unmatched junction bases: 3. Germline values: CDR1 SGHRS, CDR2 YFSETQ. CDR3 in DNA: TGCGCCAGCAGCTCAGGGACTAGCGGGAGATCCTACAATGAGCAGTTCTTC. It translates to CASSSGTSGRSYNEQFF.

The chain has TRBV2 and TRBJ2-5; TRBD2 might be the D (5 bases). Germline V gives CDR1 SNHLY, CDR2 FYNNEI. CDR3 length equals 13 residues. Trimming stripped 5 bases from V and 3 bases from J, with 10 bases between. DNA of the CDR3: TGTGCCAGCAGTTCCCGGGAAAAAGAGACCCAGTACTTC. Protein: CASSSREKETQYF. The entire variable domain, with the rest obtained from reference TRBV2 and TRBJ2-5, is as follows: EPEVTQTPSHQVTQMGQEVILRCVPISNHLYFYWYRQILGQKVEFLVSFYNNEISEKSEIFDDQFSVERPDGSNFTLKIRSTKLEDSAMYFCASSSREKETQYFGPGTRLLVL.

The gene calls are TRBV19 and TRBJ2-7; D gene unclear. Germline-derived CDR1 and CDR2 are LNHDA and SQIVND (reference sequence). The V and J ends lost 5 bases and 0 bases respectively, with 8 bases between them. This CDR3 contains 13 residues. CDR3 bases: TGTGCCAGTAGTCCTGAGAGCTCCTACGAGCAGTACTTC. This encodes CASSPESSYEQYF.

V gene TRBV3-1 (or the pseudogene TRBV3-2) combines with J gene TRBJ1-1; D is possibly TRBD1 (6 bases). The CDR3 runs 14 residues. Germline CDR1 and CDR2: LGHDT and YNNKEL (reference sequence). The V gene lost 1 base and the J gene lost 1 base, with 7 bases spanning the gap. DNA for the CDR3: TGTGCCAGCAGCCAAGTCAGGGGGAACACTGAAGCTTTCTTT. This translates into CASSQVRGNTEAFF.

This chain uses TRBV7-9 with TRBJ1-3, with 7 bases matching TRBD1. Looked up from germline, CDR1 is SEHNR and CDR2 is FQNEAQ (reference sequence). Trimming took 1 base from V and 0 from J; bases not matched to a gene: 12. This CDR3 is 19 amino acids long. CDR3 amino acids: CASSLGSGQTRISGNTIYF. For the CDR3, the DNA is TGTGCCAGCAGCTTAGGTTCGGGACAGACAAGAATCTCTGGAAACACCATATATTTT.

V and J are TRBV11-2 and TRBJ2-3, with 9 nucleotides matching TRBD1. The CDR3 contains 16 residues. The ends lost 5 bases at V and 6 bases at J; junction bases unmatched: 12. CDR1 is SGHAT and CDR2 is FQNNGV in the germline V gene. The DNA for the CDR3 is TGTGCCAGCAGCCCCGGACAGGGGTCCGCGATGGATACGCAGTATTTT. Its translation: CASSPGQGSAMDTQYF. Combining the CDR3 with reference TRBV11-2 and TRBJ2-3 gives the whole variable domain EAGVAQSPRYKIIEKRQSVAFWCNPISGHATLYWYQQILGQGPKLLIQFQNNGVVDDSQLPKDRFSAERLKGVDSTLKIQPAKLEDSAVYLCASSPGQGSAMDTQYFGPGTRLTVL.

This chain uses TRBV19 with TRBJ1-2, with D tentatively TRBD1 (5 bases). The germline V and J ends were trimmed by 3 bases and 7 bases, with 15 bases remaining between them. The CDR3 contains 14 residues. Per the germline V gene, CDR1 is LNHDA and CDR2 is SQIVND (reference sequence). CDR3 in amino acids: CASSILTGLFGYTF. Written as DNA, the CDR3 is TGTGCCAGTAGTATTCTTACAGGTCTGTTTGGCTACACCTTC.

The rearrangement uses TRBV30 and TRBJ1-2; no clear D. The CDR3 consists of 13 residues. Trimming pared 1 base from V and 5 bases from J, leaving 11 bases between. Germline V gene data show CDR1 as GTSNPN and CDR2 as SVGIG (reference sequence). For the CDR3, the DNA is TGTGCCTGGAGTGCCGGCCCGGGGTATGGCTACACCTTC. Protein: CAWSAGPGYGYTF.

J is TRBJ2-3 and V is TRBV15, with D perhaps TRBD1 (6 bases). V was clipped by 8 bases and J by 4 bases, with 16 bases between them. Per the germline V gene, CDR1 is LNHNV and CDR2 is YYDKDF (reference sequence). The CDR3 loop spans 14 amino acids. CDR3 in amino acids: CATRDIVISDTQYF. DNA of the CDR3: TGTGCCACCCGGGACATCGTCATCTCAGATACGCAGTATTTT.

DNA for the CDR3: TGTGCCACCAGTGGGGCAAATTCCTACAATGAGCAGTTCTTC. Its translation: CATSGANSYNEQFF. The V and J genes are TRBV24-1 and TRBJ2-1; D remains unclear. The CDR3 is 14 residues long. The V gene lost 5 bases and the J gene lost 1 base, with 8 bases spanning the gap. In germline, CDR1 is KGHDR, CDR2 SFDVKD.

The rearrangement uses TRBV25-1 and TRBJ1-5; 10 bases align to TRBD1. The CDR3 sequence is 15 residues long. V was clipped by 1 base and J by 7 bases; unmatched bases: 4. CDR1 is MGHDK, CDR2 SYGVNS, per germline. CDR3 amino acids: CASSELGTGDQPQHF. In nucleotides, the CDR3 is TGTGCCAGCAGTGAATTAGGGACAGGGGACCAGCCCCAGCATTTT.

Written as DNA, the CDR3 is TGTGCCAGCAGCCAAGATCTGACAGGGGGCATATTCAGTACTGAAGCTTTCTTT. It yields the protein CASSQDLTGGIFSTEAFF. The chain recombines TRBV4-2 with TRBJ1-1; 10 nucleotides agree with TRBD1. This CDR3 is built from 18 residues. The junction had 12 bases not matched to a gene; V was cut back by 0 bases and J by 5 bases. The germline V gene has CDR1 LGHNA and CDR2 YNFKEQ.

J is TRBJ2-1 and V is TRBV4-3; no firm D call. The CDR3 is 17 residues long. The V end lost 0 bases, the J end lost 5 bases, and 17 bases lay between the germline ends. CDR1 and CDR2 from the germline V gene are LGHNA and YSLEER. CDR3 coding DNA: TGCGCCAGCAGCCAAGATCCCGGGTCGATTTACGACAATGAGCAGTTCTTC. Its protein is CASSQDPGSIYDNEQFF.

This sequence joins TRBV10-1 and TRBJ2-7, with TRBD1 matching 10 bases. This CDR3 contains 13 residues. The junction had 3 bases not matched to a gene; V was cut back by 4 bases and J by 6 bases. CDR1 WNHNN and CDR2 SYGVQD come from the germline V gene (reference sequence). DNA for the CDR3: TGCGCCAGCAGTGCCGGACAGGGGGGCGAGCAGTACTTC. Translated, it gives CASSAGQGGEQYF.

CDR3 bases: TGTGCCTGGGAGCTGGGGGGTCCTGGGGCCAACGTCCTGACTTTC. Its translation: CAWELGGPGANVLTF. V gene TRBV30 combines with J gene TRBJ2-6; a possible D gene is TRBD2 (6 bases). V lost 5 bases and J 2 bases, leaving 13 bases between the germline ends. Germline V CDR1 and CDR2: GTSNPN, SVGIG (reference sequence). The CDR3 is 15 residues long.

This clone showed up just once. The rearrangement links TRBV30 to TRBJ1-4; D not certain. Germline V gives CDR1 GTSNPN, CDR2 SVGIG (reference sequence). The CDR3 spans 13 residues. Trimming removed 2 bases at V and 6 bases at J, with 10 bases between. CDR3 in DNA: TGTGCCTGGAGTCTAATAAGAGATGAAAAACTGTTTTTT. This gives the protein CAWSLIRDEKLFF.

This sequence joins TRBV7-6 and TRBJ2-1, with TRBD1 matching 8 bases. V dropped 1 base and J dropped 9; count of bases not matched to a gene: 11. Per the germline V gene, CDR1 is SGHVS and CDR2 is FNYEAQ. The CDR3 has 16 amino acids. The CDR3 DNA sequence: TGTGCCAGCAGCTTAGGTCTTGGGACAGGTCAGGGTGAGCAGTTCTTC. Translated, it gives CASSLGLGTGQGEQFF. The full variable domain, completed using reference TRBV7-6 and TRBJ2-1, is GAGVSQSPRYKVTKRGQDVALRCDPISGHVSLYWYRQALGQGPEFLTYFNYEAQQDKSGLPNDRFSAERPEGSISTLTIQRTEQRDSAMYRCASSLGLGTGQGEQFFGPGTRLTVL.

V and J are TRBV5-1 and TRBJ2-5, with D possibly TRBD2 on 6 matching bases. The V end was cut by 2 bases, the J end by 1 base, with 9 bases between. The CDR3 runs to 14 residues. Germline-derived CDR1 and CDR2 are SGHRS and YFSETQ. DNA for the CDR3: TGCGCCAGCAGCTTCGGGACTCCCCAAGAGACCCAGTACTTC. It specifies CASSFGTPQETQYF.

This chain connects TRBV18 to TRBJ1-4, with TRBD1 matching over 8 bases. The germline V gene has CDR1 KGHSH and CDR2 LQKENI. Trimming took 2 bases from V and 8 from J; bases not matched to a gene: 7. CDR3 length: 15 amino acids. CDR3 sequence: CASSPKATGEEKLFF. CDR3 coding DNA: TGTGCCAGCTCACCAAAGGCGACAGGGGAAGAAAAACTGTTTTTT.

V is TRBV3-1 (or the pseudogene TRBV3-2) and J is TRBJ2-1; a weak D match, TRBD1 (5 bases). Germline V gives CDR1 LGHDT, CDR2 YNNKEL (reference sequence). V lost 6 bases and J 7 bases, leaving 13 bases between the germline ends. The CDR3 has 13 residues. The DNA of the CDR3 is TGTGCCAGCAGGGTCCAGGGTAGAAATGAGCAGTTCTTC. It codes for CASRVQGRNEQFF.

The table lists this clone with a few counts. The chain uses TRBV9 and TRBJ1-6, with 8 nucleotides matching TRBD1. Germline V gives CDR1 SGDLS, CDR2 YYNGEE. V dropped 4 bases and J dropped 5; count of bases not matched to a gene: 5. This CDR3 is 15 amino acids long. Here the CDR3 DNA reads TGTGCCAGCAGCCCCGGACAGGGTGATAATTCACCCCTCCACTTT. Protein: CASSPGQGDNSPLHF.